The 22 T cell receptor beta chains given below trace back to one sample, sequenced in a study of blood T cells in healthy people across ages. A J-beta primer mix and a sample-barcoded 5' primer were used in a second PCR of about 7 to 12 cycles. TCRdb reprocessed the 5' RACE reads with MiXCR, giving one entry per CDR3 protein. The profile shows about 1.4 million distinct CDR3 sequences, around 59% of them singletons. Sequenced: blood. These receptors all stem from a young man in good health.

The chain links TRBV28 to TRBJ1-6; 9 positions match TRBD1. V was pared by 6 bases and J by 9 bases, with 3 bases of the junction left unmatched. Germline V gives CDR1 MDHEN, CDR2 SYDVKM. CDR3 length: 13 residues. CDR3 bases: TGTGCCAGCAGACAGGGGGCGCGTTCACCCCTCCACTTT. Encoded protein: CASRQGARSPLHF.

Ten or more counts support this clonotype. This chain joins TRBV11-2 and TRBJ2-6, with unresolved D. Germline lookup yields CDR1 SGHAT and CDR2 FQNNGV. The V and J ends lost 0 bases and 0 bases respectively, with 3 bases between them. The CDR3 length is 15 residues. CDR3 sequence: CASSLDLSGANVLTF. CDR3 sequence (DNA): TGTGCCAGCAGCTTAGATCTCTCTGGGGCCAACGTCCTGACTTTC.

This clonotype was detected ten times or more. The chain has TRBV6-4 and TRBJ2-2, with TRBD2 matching 9 bases. After removal of 0 bases from V and 4 bases from J, the junction contained 0 bases not matched to a gene. CDR3 length equals 15 residues. Germline V gene lookup returns CDR1 MRHNA and CDR2 SNTAGT. The CDR3 sequence: CASSDSTSGTGELFF. In nucleotides, the CDR3 is TGTGCCAGCAGTGACTCGACTAGCGGCACCGGGGAGCTGTTTTTT.

V is TRBV20-1 and J is TRBJ2-1; D is unclear. The CDR3 is 13 residues long. Germline values: CDR1 DFQATT, CDR2 SNEGSKA (reference sequence). V was clipped by 4 bases and J by 5 bases, with 12 bases between them. This CDR3 is CSATPVNDNEQFF. The CDR3 DNA reads TGCAGTGCTACCCCCGTTAATGACAATGAGCAGTTCTTC.

V and J are TRBV14 and TRBJ2-1, with D perhaps matching TRBD1 (5 bases). Germline loops: CDR1 SGHDN, CDR2 FVKESK. The CDR3 covers 15 residues. Trimming removed 0 bases at V and 8 bases at J, with 14 bases between. CDR3 sequence: CASSQEGQGLDEQFF. The DNA for the CDR3 is TGTGCCAGCAGCCAAGAGGGTCAGGGTCTCGATGAGCAGTTCTTC.

This clonotype was detected only once. V gene TRBV13 combines with J gene TRBJ2-3; D is tentatively TRBD1 or TRBD2 (5 bases each). V shed 1 base and J shed 1 base, with 27 bases lying between them. The V gene's germline CDR1 is PRHDT and CDR2 FYEKMQ (reference sequence). This CDR3 spans 21 amino acids. CDR3 region: CASSLAYSFEGYLRGTDTQYF. In DNA form, the CDR3 reads TGTGCCAGCAGCTTAGCCTATTCCTTCGAGGGGTATCTCAGGGGCACAGATACGCAGTATTTT.

The rearrangement joins TRBV7-9 to TRBJ2-7; TRBD2 is a possible D gene (6 bases). CDR3 length: 15 residues. Trimming took 5 bases from V and 2 from J, leaving 16 bases between them. Germline V gene data show CDR1 as SEHNR and CDR2 as FQNEAQ (reference sequence). The CDR3 nucleotides read TGTGCCAGCAGCCCTCCATCGACTAGGACCTACGAGCAGTACTTC. Protein: CASSPPSTRTYEQYF.

CDR3 DNA: TGTGCCACCAGCAGATCTCCGGGACAGGGGGCAGAGACCCAGTACTTC. As protein: CATSRSPGQGAETQYF. The chain has TRBV15 and TRBJ2-5; TRBD1 agrees at 12 bases. In germline, CDR1 is LNHNV, CDR2 YYDKDF (reference sequence). Trimming at V came to 2 bases and at J to 4 bases, leaving 5 bases not matched to a gene. This CDR3 has 16 residues. Full variable domain (rest looked up from reference TRBV15 and TRBJ2-5): DAMVIQNPRYQVTQFGKPVTLSCSQTLNHNVMYWYQQKSSQAPKLLFHYYDKDFNNEADTPDNFQSRRPNTSFCFLDIRSPGLGDTAMYLCATSRSPGQGAETQYFGPGTRLLVL.

This chain connects TRBV6-1 to TRBJ1-3; the D is unclear. Germline lookup yields CDR1 MNHNS and CDR2 SASEGT. Trimming took off 1 base at V and 1 base at J, with 8 bases between the two ends. CDR3 length: 15 amino acids. DNA of the CDR3: TGTGCCAGCAGTGAAGTTCGCAGGTCTGGAAACACCATATATTTT. This gives the protein CASSEVRRSGNTIYF.

The sample holds one count of this clonotype. V usage is TRBV19 and J usage is TRBJ2-7, with D uncertain. Germline CDR1 and CDR2: LNHDA and SQIVND (reference sequence). V lost 3 bases and J lost 6, with 6 bases in between. CDR3 length equals 11 residues. The CDR3 sequence: CASSIGSEQYF. The CDR3 DNA is TGTGCCAGTAGTATTGGCAGCGAGCAGTACTTC.

The chain employs TRBV4-1 and TRBJ1-1; a possible D gene is TRBD1 (5 bases). The germline CDR1 and CDR2 sequences are MGHRA and YSYEKL. V lost 2 bases and J 5 bases, leaving 15 bases between the germline ends. This CDR3 has 15 residues. The DNA of the CDR3 is TGCGCCAGCAGCCAATCAGGGTGGGGGAATACTGAAGCTTTCTTT. Protein: CASSQSGWGNTEAFF.

This chain connects TRBV28 to TRBJ2-1, with TRBD2 matching 9 bases. V shed 4 bases and J 5 bases; nucleotides not matched to a gene: 18. This CDR3 spans 19 amino acids. The germline V gene has CDR1 MDHEN and CDR2 SYDVKM. Here the CDR3 DNA reads TGTGCCAGCAGTTGGCTTGGGCTGGAAAGCGGGGGGCGAAACAATGAGCAGTTCTTC. This translates into CASSWLGLESGGRNNEQFF.

Details on this clonotype: Relative to the germline gene, one junction end is altered; a read error may explain this. The chain has TRBV7-9 and TRBJ2-7; 10 nucleotides agree with TRBD2. The CDR3 spans 15 residues. From germline, CDR1 is SEHNR and CDR2 FQNEAQ (reference sequence). Here the CDR3 reads CASSLETSGPYEQHF. For the CDR3, the DNA is TGTGCCAGCAGCTTAGAGACTAGCGGGCCATACGAGCAGCACTTC.

V gene TRBV4-2 combines with J gene TRBJ2-4; 10 bases line up with TRBD2. This CDR3 region has 18 residues. Germline V gene lookup returns CDR1 LGHNA and CDR2 YNFKEQ. V trimming: 0 bases; J trimming: 3 bases; junction bases outside the gene matches: 8. CDR3 region: CASSQEVSGGAVKNIQYF. CDR3 bases: TGTGCCAGCAGCCAAGAAGTCAGCGGGGGGGCTGTCAAAAACATTCAGTACTTC.

The J gene is TRBJ1-5, the V gene TRBV15; D is possibly TRBD1 (5 bases). The V end was cut by 5 bases, the J end by 9 bases, with 11 bases between. CDR1 is LNHNV and CDR2 is YYDKDF in the germline V gene (reference sequence). CDR3 length: 12 residues. This CDR3 reads CATSFPGLPQHF. The CDR3 DNA sequence: TGTGCCACCAGCTTTCCAGGGTTGCCCCAGCATTTT.

The chain links TRBV15 to TRBJ1-6, with unresolved D. Deletions cut 0 bases from V and 4 bases from J, with 7 bases between. Germline V gene sequence: CDR1 LNHNV, CDR2 YYDKDF (reference sequence). The CDR3 totals 15 residues. The CDR3 spells CATSRDQTYNSPLHF. DNA for the CDR3: TGTGCCACCAGCAGAGATCAGACTTATAATTCACCCCTCCACTTT.

The chain combines TRBV4-1 with TRBJ2-7, with 11 nucleotides matching TRBD2. Looked up from germline, CDR1 is MGHRA and CDR2 is YSYEKL. J lost 4 bases, V lost 5 bases, and 16 bases had no gene match. This CDR3 spans 18 amino acids. CDR3 amino acids: CASSAKTPLAGAGYEQYF. The DNA for the CDR3 is TGCGCCAGCAGCGCAAAAACCCCACTAGCGGGAGCGGGATACGAGCAGTACTTC.

The J gene is TRBJ2-7, the V gene TRBV15; no clear D. Germline V gene data show CDR1 as LNHNV and CDR2 as YYDKDF (reference sequence). This CDR3 region has 18 residues. Deletions cut 0 bases from V and 0 bases from J, with 18 bases between. CDR3 nucleotides: TGTGCCACCAGCAGAGAAACCCTAGACACCAGAAGCTCCTACGAGCAGTACTTC. It encodes CATSRETLDTRSSYEQYF.

This chain links TRBV9 with TRBJ1-2, with TRBD1 matching 9 bases. The CDR3 has 13 residues. Per the germline V gene, CDR1 is SGDLS and CDR2 is YYNGEE. The ends lost 3 bases at V and 6 bases at J; junction bases unmatched: 3. The CDR3: CASSAGQGNGYTF. CDR3 in DNA: TGTGCCAGCAGCGCTGGACAGGGGAATGGCTACACCTTC.

This clonotype has more than one count but fewer than ten. The chain carries TRBV6-1 and TRBJ2-1; 13 bases line up with TRBD2. V gave up 1 base and J gave up 10 bases; unmatched junction bases: 4. The CDR3 runs to 15 residues. CDR1 is MNHNS, CDR2 SASEGT, per germline. The DNA for the CDR3 is TGTGCCAGCAGTGAAGGGACTAGCGGGAGTCGGGAGCAGTTCTTC. The encoded protein is CASSEGTSGSREQFF.

This rearrangement joins TRBV2 to TRBJ1-2; D is possibly TRBD1 (5 bases). Germline assignment: CDR1 SNHLY and CDR2 FYNNEI. The CDR3 sequence is 14 residues long. Trimming took off 6 bases at V and 3 bases at J, with 14 bases between the two ends. For the CDR3, the DNA is TGTGCCAGCAGCGACAGCCCGAAGGACTATGGCTACACCTTC. Protein sequence: CASSDSPKDYGYTF.

The chain uses TRBV14 and TRBJ1-2, with D perhaps matching TRBD1 (5 bases). The CDR3 spans 12 residues. The germline gives CDR1 SGHDN, CDR2 FVKESK. The V gene lost 1 base and the J gene lost 10 bases, with 10 bases spanning the gap. CDR3 amino acids: CASSQVGGDYTF. The CDR3 DNA reads as TGTGCCAGCAGCCAAGTGGGGGGTGACTACACCTTC.